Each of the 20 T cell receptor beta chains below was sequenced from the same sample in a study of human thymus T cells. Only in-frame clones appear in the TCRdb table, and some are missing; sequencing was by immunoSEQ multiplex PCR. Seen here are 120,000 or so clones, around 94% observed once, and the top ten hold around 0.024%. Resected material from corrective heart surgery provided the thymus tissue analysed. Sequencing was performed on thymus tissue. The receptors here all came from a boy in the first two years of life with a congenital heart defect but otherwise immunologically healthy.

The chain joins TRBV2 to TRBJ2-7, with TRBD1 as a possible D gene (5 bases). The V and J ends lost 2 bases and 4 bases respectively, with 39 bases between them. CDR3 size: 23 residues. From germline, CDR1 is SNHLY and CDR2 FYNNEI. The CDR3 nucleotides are TGTGCCAGCAGTGAAATCCAGGGCAGCCTGGACCCTCGTGGATTTTTCCCAGGGTACGAGCAGTACTTC. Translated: CASSEIQGSLDPRGFFPGYEQYF.

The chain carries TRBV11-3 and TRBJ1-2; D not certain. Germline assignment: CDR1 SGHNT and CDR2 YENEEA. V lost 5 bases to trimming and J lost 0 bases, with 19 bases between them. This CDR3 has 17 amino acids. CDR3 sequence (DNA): TGTGCCAGCAGCCCTAGGGTGTCTGGGAACCCTAACTATGGCTACACCTTC. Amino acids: CASSPRVSGNPNYGYTF.

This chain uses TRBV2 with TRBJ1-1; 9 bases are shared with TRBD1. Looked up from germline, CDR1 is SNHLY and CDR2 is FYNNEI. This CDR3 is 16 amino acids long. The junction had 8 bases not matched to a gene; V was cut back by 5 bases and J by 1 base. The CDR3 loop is CASSSRTGVRNTEAFF. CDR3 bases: TGTGCCAGCAGTTCCCGGACAGGGGTTAGGAACACTGAAGCTTTCTTT.

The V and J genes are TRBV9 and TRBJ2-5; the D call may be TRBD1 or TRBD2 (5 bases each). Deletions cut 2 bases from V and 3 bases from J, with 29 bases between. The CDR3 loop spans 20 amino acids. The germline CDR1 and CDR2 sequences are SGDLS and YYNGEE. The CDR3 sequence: CASSVGAEESNRWLEETQYF. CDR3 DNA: TGTGCCAGCAGCGTTGGAGCGGAAGAAAGTAACAGGTGGCTCGAAGAGACCCAGTACTTC.

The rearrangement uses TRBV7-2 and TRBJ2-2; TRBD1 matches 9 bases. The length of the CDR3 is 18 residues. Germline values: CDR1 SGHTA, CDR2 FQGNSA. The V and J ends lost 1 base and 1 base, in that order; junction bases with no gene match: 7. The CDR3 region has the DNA TGTGCCAGCAGCTTAGTTGACAGGGGGATTCGGAACACCGGGGAGCTGTTTTTT. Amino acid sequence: CASSLVDRGIRNTGELFF.

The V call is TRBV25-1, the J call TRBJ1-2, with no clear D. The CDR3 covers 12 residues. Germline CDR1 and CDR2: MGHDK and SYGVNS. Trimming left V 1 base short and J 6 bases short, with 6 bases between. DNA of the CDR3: TGTGCCAGCAGTGAATCCGGAAATGGCTACACCTTC. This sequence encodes CASSESGNGYTF.

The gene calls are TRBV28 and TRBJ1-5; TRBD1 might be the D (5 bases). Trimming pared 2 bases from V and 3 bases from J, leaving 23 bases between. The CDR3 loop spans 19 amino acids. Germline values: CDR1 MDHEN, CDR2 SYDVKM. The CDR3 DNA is TGTGCCAGCAGTTTAAGTCGAGGGGCTACGAGGGGATCCAATCAGCCCCAGCATTTT. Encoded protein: CASSLSRGATRGSNQPQHF.

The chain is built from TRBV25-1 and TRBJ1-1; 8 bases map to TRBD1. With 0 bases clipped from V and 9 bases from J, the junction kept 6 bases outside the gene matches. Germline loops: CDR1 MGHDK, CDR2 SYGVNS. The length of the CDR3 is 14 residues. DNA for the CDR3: TGTGCCAGCAGTGAATACACAGGGGGAGGAAAAGCTTTCTTT. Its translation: CASSEYTGGGKAFF.

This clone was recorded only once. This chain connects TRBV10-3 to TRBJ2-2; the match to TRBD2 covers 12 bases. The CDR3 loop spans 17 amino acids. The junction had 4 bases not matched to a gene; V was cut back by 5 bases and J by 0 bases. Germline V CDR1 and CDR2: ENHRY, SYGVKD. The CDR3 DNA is TGTGCCATCAGTCGACTAGCGGGGGTATCGAACACCGGGGAGCTGTTTTTT. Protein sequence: CAISRLAGVSNTGELFF.

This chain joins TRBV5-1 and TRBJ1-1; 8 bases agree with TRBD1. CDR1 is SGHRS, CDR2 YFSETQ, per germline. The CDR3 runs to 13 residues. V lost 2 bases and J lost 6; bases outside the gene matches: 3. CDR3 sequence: CASSLQGGAEAFF. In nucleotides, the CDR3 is TGCGCCAGCAGCTTACAGGGGGGTGCTGAAGCTTTCTTT. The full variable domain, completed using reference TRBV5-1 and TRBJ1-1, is KAGVTQTPRYLIKTRGQQVTLSCSPISGHRSVSWYQQTPGQGLQFLFEYFSETQRNKGNFPGRFSGRQFSNSRSEMNVSTLELGDSALYLCASSLQGGAEAFFGQGTRLTVV.

CDR3 protein: CASSQDPSTTSGGAHEQYF. DNA of the CDR3: TGCGCCAGCAGCCAAGATCCCTCCACCACTAGCGGGGGGGCTCACGAGCAGTACTTC. The chain combines TRBV4-1 with TRBJ2-7; 13 positions match TRBD2. The CDR3 covers 19 residues. Unmatched junction bases numbered 13, after V lost 0 bases and J lost 5 bases. Germline assignment: CDR1 MGHRA and CDR2 YSYEKL.

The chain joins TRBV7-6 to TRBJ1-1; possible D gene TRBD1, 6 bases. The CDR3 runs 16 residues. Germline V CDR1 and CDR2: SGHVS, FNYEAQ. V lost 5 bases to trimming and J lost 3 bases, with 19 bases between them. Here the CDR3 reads CASSPSRGGRDTEAFF. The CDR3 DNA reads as TGTGCCAGCAGCCCGTCGCGGGGGGGCAGGGACACTGAAGCTTTCTTT.

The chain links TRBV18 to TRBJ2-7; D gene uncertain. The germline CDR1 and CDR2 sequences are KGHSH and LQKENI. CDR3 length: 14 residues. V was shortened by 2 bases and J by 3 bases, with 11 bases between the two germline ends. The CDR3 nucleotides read TGTGCCAGCTCACCAGGCAACGGATACTACGAGCAGTACTTC. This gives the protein CASSPGNGYYEQYF.

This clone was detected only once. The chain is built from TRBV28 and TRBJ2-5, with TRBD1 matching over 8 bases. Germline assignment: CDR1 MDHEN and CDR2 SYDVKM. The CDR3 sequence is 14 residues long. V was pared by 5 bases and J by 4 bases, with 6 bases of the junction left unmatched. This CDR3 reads CASSRGQGRETQYF. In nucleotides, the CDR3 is TGTGCCAGCAGTCGCGGACAGGGAAGAGAGACCCAGTACTTC.

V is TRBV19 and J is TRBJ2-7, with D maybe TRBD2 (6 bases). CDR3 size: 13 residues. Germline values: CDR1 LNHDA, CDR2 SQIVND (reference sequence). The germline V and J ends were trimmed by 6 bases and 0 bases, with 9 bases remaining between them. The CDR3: CASRMTSSYEQYF. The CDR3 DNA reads TGTGCCAGTAGGATGACTAGCTCCTACGAGCAGTACTTC.

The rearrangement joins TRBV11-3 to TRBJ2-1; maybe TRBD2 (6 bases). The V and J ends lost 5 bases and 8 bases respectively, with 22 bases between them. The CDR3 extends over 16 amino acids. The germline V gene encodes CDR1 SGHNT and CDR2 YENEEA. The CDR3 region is CASSTRFGRGGDEQFF. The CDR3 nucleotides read TGTGCCAGCAGCACACGGTTTGGGCGGGGTGGGGATGAGCAGTTCTTC.

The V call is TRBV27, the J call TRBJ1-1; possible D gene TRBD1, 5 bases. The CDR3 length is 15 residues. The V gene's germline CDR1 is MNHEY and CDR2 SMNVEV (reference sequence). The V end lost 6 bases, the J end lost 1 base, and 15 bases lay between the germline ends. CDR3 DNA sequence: TGTGCCAGCAGCTGCCGCGGGACTGAGAACACTGAAGCTTTCTTT. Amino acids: CASSCRGTENTEAFF.

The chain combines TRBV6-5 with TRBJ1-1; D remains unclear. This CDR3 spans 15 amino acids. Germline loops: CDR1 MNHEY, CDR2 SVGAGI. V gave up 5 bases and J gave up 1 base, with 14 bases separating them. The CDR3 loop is CASSPLQGGNTEAFF. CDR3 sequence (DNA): TGTGCCAGCAGTCCCCTGCAAGGCGGGAACACTGAAGCTTTCTTT.

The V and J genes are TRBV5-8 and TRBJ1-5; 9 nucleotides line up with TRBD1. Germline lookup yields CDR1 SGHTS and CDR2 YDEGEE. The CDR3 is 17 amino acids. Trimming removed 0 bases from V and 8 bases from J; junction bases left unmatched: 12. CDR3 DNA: TGTGCCAGCAGCTTGGGGTGGCGGGGACAGGGAAATAAGCCCCAGCATTTT. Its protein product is CASSLGWRGQGNKPQHF.

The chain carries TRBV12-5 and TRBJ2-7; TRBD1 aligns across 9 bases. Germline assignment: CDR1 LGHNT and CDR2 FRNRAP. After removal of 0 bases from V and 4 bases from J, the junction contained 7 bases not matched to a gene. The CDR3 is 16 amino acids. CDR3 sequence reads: CASGLVPGQGWYEQYF. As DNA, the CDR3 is TGTGCTAGTGGTTTGGTACCTGGACAGGGGTGGTACGAGCAGTACTTC.